The 8 T cell receptor beta chains in this list originate from one sample, sequenced in a study of T cells after yellow fever vaccination. TCRdb analysed the 5' RACE reads with MiXCR anew, one entry per CDR3 protein. The sample has about 320,000 distinct CDR3 sequences; approximately 11% are singletons. The specimen was CD4+ T cells sorted from PBMCs, collected 45 days after the yellow fever booster vaccination. These receptors all stem from a man younger than 35 who received the YFV17D yellow fever vaccine.

This clonotype was seen more than once but under ten times. The rearrangement links TRBV12-5 to TRBJ1-5, with TRBD1 as a possible D gene (5 bases). Germline CDR1 LGHNT, CDR2 FRNRAP. V was clipped by 3 bases and J by 2 bases, with 14 bases between them. The CDR3 is 16 residues long. The DNA for the CDR3 is TGTGCTAGTGGTTTACCAGGGCAGGTGGGCAATCAGCCCCAGCATTTT. Translated, it gives CASGLPGQVGNQPQHF.

This clonotype was counted between two and nine times. This chain connects TRBV10-3 to TRBJ2-5; 7 bases align to TRBD1. The CDR3 sequence is 13 residues long. Germline lookup yields CDR1 ENHRY and CDR2 SYGVKD. V was clipped by 3 bases and J by 4 bases; unmatched bases: 2. This chain's CDR3 is CAISDRDRETQYF. The CDR3 DNA follows: TGTGCCATCAGTGACCGGGACAGAGAGACCCAGTACTTC.

This clonotype was found many times. The chain is built from TRBV7-2 and TRBJ2-7, with a possible D match to TRBD2 (5 bases). Trimming pared 0 bases from V and 3 bases from J, leaving 6 bases between. CDR3 length equals 13 residues. Germline V gene lookup returns CDR1 SGHTA and CDR2 FQGNSA. CDR3 DNA sequence: TGTGCCAGCAGCTTAGCGGGGAGCTACGAGCAGTACGTC. Its protein is CASSLAGSYEQYV.

This clonotype was detected only a few times. This rearrangement joins TRBV12-3 or TRBV12-4 to TRBJ1-4, with 8 bases matching TRBD1. Losses at the gene ends were 5 bases for V and 8 bases for J; bases not matched to a gene: 4. CDR3 size: 13 residues. The DNA for the CDR3 is TGTGCCAGCAGTCAGGGGGCGCGAGAAAAACTGTTTTTT. Encoded protein: CASSQGAREKLFF.

This clonotype showed up many times. The chain is built from TRBV7-8 and TRBJ2-7; tentative D call: TRBD1 (5 bases). V dropped 1 base and J dropped 0 bases, with 10 bases sitting between them. This CDR3 spans 15 amino acids. In germline, CDR1 is SGHVS, CDR2 FQNEAQ. The CDR3 spells CASSLGGRDSYEQYF. The CDR3 bases are TGTGCCAGCAGCTTAGGTGGCAGGGACTCCTACGAGCAGTACTTC.

Only a few counts were recorded for this clonotype. The V gene is TRBV4-1, the J gene TRBJ2-5; D possibly corresponds to TRBD2 (6 bases). Trimming took 4 bases from V and 4 from J, leaving 13 bases between them. This CDR3 region has 14 residues. The germline gives CDR1 MGHRA, CDR2 YSYEKL. Here the CDR3 DNA reads TGCGCCAGCAGCCCTGGAGGGAACGGAGAGACCCAGTACTTC. Its protein is CASSPGGNGETQYF.

The chain has TRBV10-3 and TRBJ2-7; D possibly uses TRBD1 or TRBD2 (7 bases each). There are 11 residues in the CDR3. V lost 10 bases to trimming and J lost 7 bases, with 14 bases between them. CDR1 is ENHRY, CDR2 SYGVKD, per germline. The CDR3 DNA sequence: TGTGCCACCCAGGGGGGGAATGAGCAGTACTTC. Amino acid sequence: CATQGGNEQYF.

This clonotype was detected a few times. V usage is TRBV5-1 and J usage is TRBJ2-3; TRBD2 aligns across 12 bases. The CDR3 has 15 residues. Germline V gene lookup returns CDR1 SGHRS and CDR2 YFSETQ. Trimming cost V 4 bases and J 7 bases; bases outside gene matches: 7. The CDR3 DNA sequence: TGCGCCAGCAGCCTAACTAGCGGGGGGTCCTATACGCAGTATTTT. Its translation: CASSLTSGGSYTQYF.